The text below deals with one TCR beta chain. With V trimmed by 5 bases and J by 4 bases, 8 bases remained unmatched. This CDR3 spans 17 amino acids. The germline gives CDR1 PRHDT, CDR2 FYEKMQ (reference sequence). This specimen belongs to a study of blood T cell repertoires in COVID-19. Across the whole study: Italy, Spain and the United States were the sources of the convalescent and acute COVID-19 samples. Nucleic acid was either cDNA or gDNA, and it came from T cells, B-cell-depleted T cells, or PBMCs.

Methods used by the authors: It was from reference gene primer amplification that nucleated cell counts were estimated. The method was immunoSEQ multiplex PCR; TCRdb's version includes in-frame clones alone and lacks a portion of them. Clone size and V and J calls were adopted from that table, with D and trimming inferred from the DNA. Seen here are fewer than 200,000 clones, under 80% observed once, and the top ten hold less than 3%. The receptor's source is a woman aged 80 or older with acute or convalescent COVID-19. The sequenced sample consisted of peripheral blood. The chain carries TRBV13 and TRBJ2-1, with 13 bases that match TRBD2. CDR3 sequence reads: CASSRGLAGEGYNEQFF. The CDR3 DNA reads TGTGCCAGCAGCAGAGGACTAGCGGGAGAGGGTTACAATGAGCAGTTCTTC.